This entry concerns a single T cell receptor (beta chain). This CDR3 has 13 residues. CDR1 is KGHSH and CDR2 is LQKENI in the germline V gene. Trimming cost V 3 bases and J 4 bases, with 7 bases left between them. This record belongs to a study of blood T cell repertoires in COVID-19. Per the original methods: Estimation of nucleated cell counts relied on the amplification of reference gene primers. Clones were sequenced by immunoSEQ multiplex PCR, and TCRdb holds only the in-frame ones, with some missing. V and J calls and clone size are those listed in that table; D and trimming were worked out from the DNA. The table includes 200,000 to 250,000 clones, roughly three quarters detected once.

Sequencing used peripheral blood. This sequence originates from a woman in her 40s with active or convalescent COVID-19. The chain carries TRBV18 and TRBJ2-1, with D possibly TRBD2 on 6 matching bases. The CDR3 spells CASSPAGYNEQFF. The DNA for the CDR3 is TGTGCCAGCTCACCGGCGGGGTACAATGAGCAGTTCTTC.